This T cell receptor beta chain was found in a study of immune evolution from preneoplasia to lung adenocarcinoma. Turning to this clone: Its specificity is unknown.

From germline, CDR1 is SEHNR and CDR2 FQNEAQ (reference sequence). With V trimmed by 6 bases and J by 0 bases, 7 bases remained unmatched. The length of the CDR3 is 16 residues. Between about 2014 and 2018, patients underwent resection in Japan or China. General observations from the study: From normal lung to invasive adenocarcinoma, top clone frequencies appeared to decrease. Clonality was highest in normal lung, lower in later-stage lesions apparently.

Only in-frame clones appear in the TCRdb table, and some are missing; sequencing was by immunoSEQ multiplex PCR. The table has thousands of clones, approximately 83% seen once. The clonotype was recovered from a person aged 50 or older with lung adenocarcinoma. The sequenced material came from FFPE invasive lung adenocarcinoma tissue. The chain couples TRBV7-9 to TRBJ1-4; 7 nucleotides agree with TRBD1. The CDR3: CASSQGDRTTNEKLFF. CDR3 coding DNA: TGTGCCAGCAGTCAGGGGGATCGGACAACTAATGAAAAACTGTTTTTT.